The T cell receptor (beta chain) described here comes from a study of immune evolution from preneoplasia to lung adenocarcinoma. This clone was observed a few times. Produced via immunoSEQ multiplex PCR; TCRdb's table is partial and in-frame only. Among about 3,400 clones listed, about 80% were seen once. The sequence was obtained from a person aged 55 to 79 with lung adenocarcinoma. The material sequenced was FFPE minimally invasive lung adenocarcinoma tissue.

The CDR3 region has the DNA TGTGCCAGCAGTGTGACTAGCGGGAACACCGGGGAGCTGTTTTTT. Its protein product is CASSVTSGNTGELFF. This chain uses TRBV25-1 with TRBJ2-2; 9 bases map to TRBD2. Germline V gives CDR1 MGHDK, CDR2 SYGVNS. The CDR3 sequence is 15 residues long. The junction had 1 base not matched to a gene; V was cut back by 4 bases and J by 1 base.